This TCR beta chain was found in a study of blood T cells in healthy people across ages. General study results and limits: TCR beta diversity, measured per million T cells, fell in a roughly linear way with age. Across samples, TCR beta diversity tracked strongly with naive T cell percentage.

In each sample, at least 6 million PBMCs were isolated. A J-beta primer mix and a sample-barcoded 5' primer were used in a second PCR of roughly 7 to 12 cycles. Each sample provided no less than 2.5 million CDR3-containing paired-end reads. Each CDR3 protein gets one entry after TCRdb re-called the 5' RACE reads with MiXCR. The sample carries roughly 1.9 million distinct CDR3 sequences, approximately 39% recorded once. CDR1 DFQATT and CDR2 SNEGSKA come from the germline V gene (reference sequence). The CDR3 extends over 14 amino acids. Trimming stripped 4 bases from V and 0 bases from J, with 10 bases between. With respect to this clonotype: Its antigen is not identified.

The sample comprised blood. The chain uses TRBV20-1 and TRBJ1-5; D gene ambiguous. The sequence was collected from a human donor in good health. The CDR3 here is CSAKIGSSNQPQHF. The CDR3 DNA is TGCAGTGCTAAGATTGGCAGTAGCAATCAGCCCCAGCATTTT.